The source of this T cell receptor beta chain is a study of blood T cell repertoires in COVID-19. Original analysis: Nucleated cell number was recorded as an estimate derived from reference gene primer amplification. Here immunoSEQ multiplex PCR was the method, and the copy in TCRdb shows in-frame clones only, minus some. V, J and clone size derive from that table, while D and trimming were established from the DNA sequence. This table holds about 49,000 clones, 85% to 90% found once. CDR3 length: 13 amino acids. The germline V gene encodes CDR1 LNHDA and CDR2 SQIVND (reference sequence). V trimming: 8 bases; J trimming: 4 bases; junction bases outside the gene matches: 5.

Sequencing was performed on peripheral blood. The rearrangement links TRBV19 to TRBJ1-2, with 9 bases fitting TRBD1. The receptor's source is a man aged 40-49 years with active COVID-19. The CDR3 loop reads CASLGQGSYGYTF. The CDR3 DNA reads TGTGCCAGTCTGGGACAGGGAAGCTATGGCTACACCTTC. The full variable domain, with the rest looked up from reference TRBV19 and TRBJ1-2, is DGGITQSPKYLFRKEGQNVTLSCEQNLNHDAMYWYRQDPGQGLRLIYYSQIVNDFQKGDIAEGYSVSREKKESFPLTVTSAQKNPTAFYLCASLGQGSYGYTFGSGTRLTVV.